Listed here are 7 T cell receptor beta chains from one sample, sequenced in a study of blood T cell repertoires in COVID-19 (dated by TCRdb to the early 2020s). Library construction relied on the immunoSEQ multiplex PCR assay. TCRdb took over this immuneACCESS table, retaining in-frame rearrangements with V and J assigned. Such tables are incomplete; in checked studies, under half of the missing clones stem from an unresolved V gene, and the remainder is unexplained. In this sample the table shows about 69,000 clones, around three quarters of which occur a single time. The ten largest clones take up approximately 17% of the sample. Sequencing was done on a sample of peripheral blood. The receptors were gathered from a man aged 60-69 years with acute or convalescent COVID-19.

The chain carries TRBV4-3 and TRBJ2-3; weak D call: TRBD2 (6 bases). The CDR3 contains 15 residues. Germline CDR1 LGHNA, CDR2 YSLEER. The V end was cut by 3 bases, the J end by 1 base, with 11 bases between. The CDR3 nucleotides are TGCGCCAGCAGCCAGGGGAGGTTCGGCACAGATACGCAGTATTTT. Protein: CASSQGRFGTDTQYF.

The V and J genes are TRBV5-4 and TRBJ1-1, with a weak D call TRBD1 (5 bases). The CDR3 is made up of 13 amino acids. Per germline, CDR1 SGHNT and CDR2 YYREEE (reference sequence). Trimming pared 3 bases from V and 1 base from J, leaving 7 bases between. The CDR3 protein is CASSWDSNTEAFF. The DNA of the CDR3 is TGTGCCAGCAGCTGGGACTCGAACACTGAAGCTTTCTTT. The entire variable domain, with the rest obtained from reference TRBV5-4 and TRBJ1-1, is as follows: ETGVTQSPTHLIKTRGQQVTLRCSSQSGHNTVSWYQQALGQGPQFIFQYYREEENGRGNFPPRFSGLQFPNYSSELNVNALELDDSALYLCASSWDSNTEAFFGQGTRLTVV.

This rearrangement joins TRBV6-6 to TRBJ1-2; possibly TRBD1 for D (6 bases). The CDR3 covers 13 residues. V lost 5 bases to trimming and J lost 2 bases, with 9 bases between them. The germline V gene has CDR1 MNHNY and CDR2 SVGAGI (reference sequence). The CDR3 region is CASSTTGNYGYTF. The CDR3 DNA is TGTGCCAGCAGTACCACAGGGAACTATGGCTACACCTTC.

This clone has just a few counts. The J gene is TRBJ2-1, the V gene TRBV24-1; 7 positions match TRBD1. The germline V gene encodes CDR1 KGHDR and CDR2 SFDVKD. Unmatched junction bases numbered 4, after V lost 2 bases and J lost 1 base. CDR3 length: 16 residues. For the CDR3, the DNA is TGTGCCACCAGTGATTCCGGGACAGCATCCTACAATGAGCAGTTCTTC. It specifies CATSDSGTASYNEQFF.

This clone has only one observation. V and J are TRBV4-2 and TRBJ2-1; no reliable D call. Germline V gene lookup returns CDR1 LGHNA and CDR2 YNFKEQ. The V gene lost 0 bases and the J gene lost 0 bases, with 6 bases spanning the gap. This CDR3 has 15 amino acids. CDR3 coding DNA: TGTGCCAGCAGCCAAGATCTTAGCTCCTACAATGAGCAGTTCTTC. Residues: CASSQDLSSYNEQFF.

The J gene is TRBJ1-2, the V gene TRBV30, with D uncertain. The CDR3 loop spans 14 amino acids. Trimming pared 3 bases from V and 7 bases from J, leaving 18 bases between. Germline CDR1 reads GTSNPN; CDR2 reads SVGIG (reference sequence). The CDR3 reads CAWRMPGRLSGYTF. CDR3 in DNA: TGTGCCTGGAGGATGCCAGGCCGCCTGTCTGGCTACACCTTC.

The gene calls are TRBV6-2 or TRBV6-3 and TRBJ1-5; D call uncertain. The CDR3 runs to 15 residues. Deletions cut 2 bases from V and 0 bases from J, with 8 bases between. Looked up from germline, CDR1 is MNHEY and CDR2 is SVGEGT. CDR3 sequence (DNA): TGTGCCAGCAGTTACCGTAAAATTAGCAATCAGCCCCAGCATTTT. This translates into CASSYRKISNQPQHF.